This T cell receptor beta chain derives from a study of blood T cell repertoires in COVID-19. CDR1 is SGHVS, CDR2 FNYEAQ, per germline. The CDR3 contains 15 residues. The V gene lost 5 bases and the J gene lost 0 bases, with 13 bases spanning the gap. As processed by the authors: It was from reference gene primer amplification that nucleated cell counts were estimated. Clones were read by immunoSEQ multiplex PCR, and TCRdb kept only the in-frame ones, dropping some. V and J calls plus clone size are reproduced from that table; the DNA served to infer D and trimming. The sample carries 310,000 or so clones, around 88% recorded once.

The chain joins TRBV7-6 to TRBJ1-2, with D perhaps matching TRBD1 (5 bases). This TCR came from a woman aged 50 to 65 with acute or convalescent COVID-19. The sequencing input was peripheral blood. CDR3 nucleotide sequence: TGTGCCAGCAGCCCTATCACAGGTTCTAACTATGGCTACACCTTC. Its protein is CASSPITGSNYGYTF.